This T cell receptor (beta chain) is from a study of shared T cell receptors in the human thymus. The CDR3 spans 14 residues. The germline V gene encodes CDR1 SEHNR and CDR2 FQNEAQ (reference sequence). V was pared by 1 base and J by 8 bases, with 2 bases of the junction left unmatched. Generated by immunoSEQ multiplex PCR, the TCRdb table keeps only in-frame clones and is missing some. Of about 380,000 clones listed, over 90% were seen once; the top ten hold around 0.018%. Sequenced material: thymocytes. The chain joins TRBV7-9 to TRBJ1-3; 10 nucleotides line up with TRBD1. This receptor was identified in a human donor. This CDR3 is CASSLGTGGHTIYF. The CDR3 DNA is TGTGCCAGCAGCTTAGGGACAGGGGGTCACACCATATATTTT.